The rows below give T cell receptor beta chains drawn from one sample of a study of T cells in tuberculosis. Sequencing was performed with immunoSEQ multiplex PCR; in TCRdb, only in-frame clones are kept and a portion is missing. The sample gives under 40,000 clones, approximately 94% of which show up once; over 6.5% is in the top ten. What was sequenced was PBMCs. All receptors derive from a donor between 10 and 35 years old with latent tuberculosis or without tuberculosis infection. Each CDR3 is given with its conserved first and last residue. The D gene is left open where the match is weak. Clone size is given for some rows only: seen once, a few or many times, or a class if the clone is expanded.

d_gene: TRBD1; j_gene: TRBJ2-7; v_gene: TRBV30; abundance: .; CDR3aa: CAWSAGTVGPEQYF; CDR3nt: TGTGCCTGGAGTGCCGGGACAGTAGGACCCGAGCAGTACTTC
d_gene: .; j_gene: TRBJ2-1; v_gene: TRBV7-3; abundance: once; CDR3aa: CASSLLRTTRHNEQFF; CDR3nt: TGTGCCAGCAGCTTATTACGGACTACCAGGCACAATGAGCAGTTCTTC
d_gene: TRBD1; j_gene: TRBJ1-2; v_gene: TRBV9; abundance: .; CDR3aa: CASSGTGGAYYGYTF; CDR3nt: TGTGCCAGCAGCGGGACAGGGGGCGCCTACTATGGCTACACCTTC
d_gene: TRBD1; j_gene: TRBJ2-5; v_gene: TRBV7-2; abundance: .; CDR3aa: CASSLAAGQGQETQYF; CDR3nt: TGTGCCAGCAGCTTAGCCGCAGGACAGGGCCAAGAGACCCAGTACTTC
d_gene: TRBD2; j_gene: TRBJ2-7; v_gene: TRBV27; abundance: .; CDR3aa: CASSLLGGGREQYF; CDR3nt: TGTGCCAGCAGTCTCCTGGGGGGGGGAAGGGAGCAGTACTTC
d_gene: TRBD2; j_gene: TRBJ2-1; v_gene: TRBV7-8; abundance: .; CDR3aa: CASSLGLAGSSYNEQFF; CDR3nt: TGTGCCAGCAGCTTAGGACTAGCGGGGTCCTCCTACAATGAGCAGTTCTTC
d_gene: TRBD1; j_gene: TRBJ2-6; v_gene: TRBV4-1; abundance: .; CDR3aa: CANLQRKDREFSGANVLTF; CDR3nt: TGCGCCAACCTCCAAAGGAAGGACAGGGAATTTTCTGGGGCCAACGTCCTGACTTTC
d_gene: .; j_gene: TRBJ2-7; v_gene: TRBV19; abundance: once; CDR3aa: CASSILTGNYEQYF; CDR3nt: TGTGCCAGTAGTATCTTGACGGGGAATTACGAGCAGTACTTC
d_gene: TRBD2; j_gene: TRBJ2-1; v_gene: TRBV27; abundance: .; CDR3aa: CASSWASGSEGEQFF; CDR3nt: TGTGCCAGCAGTTGGGCTAGCGGGAGTGAGGGTGAGCAGTTCTTC
d_gene: TRBD2; j_gene: TRBJ2-1; v_gene: TRBV7-9; abundance: few; CDR3aa: CASSLSLAGSYNEQFF; CDR3nt: TGTGCCAGCAGCTTATCCCTAGCGGGCTCCTACAATGAGCAGTTCTTC
d_gene: .; j_gene: TRBJ1-1; v_gene: TRBV5-1; abundance: .; CDR3aa: CASRTGTTNEAFF; CDR3nt: TGCGCCAGCAGAACCGGGACAACAAATGAAGCTTTCTTT
d_gene: TRBD2; j_gene: TRBJ2-3; v_gene: TRBV19; abundance: once; CDR3aa: CASSIRSGRTDTQYF; CDR3nt: TGTGCCAGTAGTATCCGTAGCGGGAGAACAGATACGCAGTATTTT
d_gene: .; j_gene: TRBJ2-1; v_gene: TRBV2; abundance: .; CDR3aa: CASSVGDSIHEQFF; CDR3nt: TGTGCCAGCAGTGTCGGAGACAGTATCCATGAGCAGTTCTTC
d_gene: TRBD2; j_gene: TRBJ2-1; v_gene: TRBV5-1; abundance: .; CDR3aa: CASIETSGSLNEQFF; CDR3nt: TGCGCCAGCATTGAAACTAGCGGGAGTCTGAATGAGCAGTTCTTC
d_gene: TRBD1; j_gene: TRBJ2-2; v_gene: TRBV9; abundance: .; CDR3aa: CASSAFRGLNTGELFF; CDR3nt: TGTGCCAGCAGCGCTTTCAGGGGGTTGAACACCGGGGAGCTGTTTTTT
d_gene: TRBD2; j_gene: TRBJ2-1; v_gene: TRBV6-1; abundance: .; CDR3aa: CASSEALRTSGTEQFF; CDR3nt: TGTGCCAGCAGTGAAGCGCTCCGGACTAGCGGGACGGAGCAGTTCTTC
d_gene: .; j_gene: TRBJ1-5; v_gene: TRBV5-5; abundance: .; CDR3aa: CASSLETDYQPQHF; CDR3nt: TGTGCCAGCAGCTTGGAGACAGATTACCAGCCCCAGCATTTT
d_gene: TRBD1; j_gene: TRBJ1-2; v_gene: TRBV7-9; abundance: .; CDR3aa: CASSSQGDGYTF; CDR3nt: TGTGCCAGCAGCTCGCAGGGGGACGGCTACACCTTC
d_gene: .; j_gene: TRBJ1-2; v_gene: TRBV6-6; abundance: .; CDR3aa: CASSSSLRTNYGYTF; CDR3nt: TGTGCCAGCAGTTCCTCACTGAGAACTAACTATGGCTACACCTTC
d_gene: .; j_gene: TRBJ2-3; v_gene: TRBV7-9; abundance: .; CDR3aa: CASSVTGLTDTQYF; CDR3nt: TGTGCCAGCAGCGTTACAGGGCTCACAGATACGCAGTATTTT
d_gene: TRBD1; j_gene: TRBJ2-7; v_gene: TRBV7-9; abundance: .; CDR3aa: CASSPTGGLYEQYF; CDR3nt: TGTGCCAGCAGCCCGACAGGGGGCCTCTACGAGCAGTACTTC
d_gene: .; j_gene: TRBJ1-1; v_gene: TRBV10-3; abundance: .; CDR3aa: CAISDRVNTEAFF; CDR3nt: TGTGCCATCAGTGACAGGGTGAACACTGAAGCTTTCTTT
d_gene: TRBD1; j_gene: TRBJ2-7; v_gene: TRBV5-4; abundance: once; CDR3aa: CASSIAGTGISYEQYF; CDR3nt: TGTGCCAGCAGCATAGCCGGGACAGGGATCTCCTACGAGCAGTACTTC
d_gene: TRBD1; j_gene: TRBJ1-2; v_gene: TRBV7-3; abundance: once; CDR3aa: CASSGQGAFYGYTF; CDR3nt: TGTGCCAGCAGCGGACAGGGCGCATTCTATGGCTACACCTTC
d_gene: TRBD1; j_gene: TRBJ1-2; v_gene: TRBV4-1; abundance: .; CDR3aa: CASSQGQGPVYGYTF; CDR3nt: TGCGCCAGCAGCCAAGGACAGGGCCCCGTCTATGGCTACACCTTC
d_gene: .; j_gene: TRBJ2-7; v_gene: TRBV19; abundance: .; CDR3aa: CASSIGGRGFYYEQYF; CDR3nt: TGTGCCAGTAGTATAGGGGGCAGGGGATTCTACTACGAGCAGTACTTC
d_gene: TRBD2; j_gene: TRBJ2-3; v_gene: TRBV5-4; abundance: .; CDR3aa: CASSASGFADTQYF; CDR3nt: TGTGCCAGCAGCGCTAGCGGATTCGCAGATACGCAGTATTTT
d_gene: .; j_gene: TRBJ1-2; v_gene: TRBV6-6; abundance: .; CDR3aa: CASSYTGSNYGYTF; CDR3nt: TGTGCCAGCAGTTATACAGGGAGCAACTATGGCTACACCTTC
d_gene: .; j_gene: TRBJ2-1; v_gene: TRBV4-2; abundance: .; CDR3aa: CASSPSEQFF; CDR3nt: TGTGCCAGCAGCCCTAGCGAGCAGTTCTTC
d_gene: TRBD1; j_gene: TRBJ1-2; v_gene: TRBV7-8; abundance: .; CDR3aa: CASSSRLRTGGNYGYTF; CDR3nt: TGTGCCAGCAGCTCTCGATTAAGGACAGGGGGGAACTATGGCTACACCTTC
d_gene: .; j_gene: TRBJ2-3; v_gene: TRBV5-1; abundance: .; CDR3aa: CASRDERSTDTQYF; CDR3nt: TGCGCCAGCAGAGACGAGCGGAGCACAGATACGCAGTATTTT
d_gene: .; j_gene: TRBJ2-1; v_gene: TRBV6-5; abundance: once; CDR3aa: CASWERSFSNEQFF; CDR3nt: TGTGCCAGCTGGGAGAGGTCCTTCAGCAATGAGCAGTTCTTC
d_gene: .; j_gene: TRBJ2-2; v_gene: TRBV12-5; abundance: .; CDR3aa: CASGLGQGENTGELFF; CDR3nt: TGTGCTAGTGGTTTAGGACAAGGGGAGAACACCGGGGAGCTGTTTTTT
d_gene: .; j_gene: TRBJ1-5; v_gene: TRBV10-3; abundance: .; CDR3aa: CAISKGSGDQPQHF; CDR3nt: TGTGCCATCAGCAAGGGGTCCGGAGATCAGCCCCAGCATTTT
d_gene: .; j_gene: TRBJ2-7; v_gene: TRBV4-2; abundance: medium-sized; CDR3aa: CASSQVLQSYEQYF; CDR3nt: TGTGCCAGCAGCCAAGTCCTACAGAGCTACGAGCAGTACTTC
d_gene: .; j_gene: TRBJ2-4; v_gene: TRBV29-1; abundance: .; CDR3aa: CSVDIRGKNIQYF; CDR3nt: TGCAGCGTTGATATCAGGGGCAAAAACATTCAGTACTTC
d_gene: .; j_gene: TRBJ1-3; v_gene: TRBV5-1; abundance: .; CDR3aa: CASSSTGSSTIYF; CDR3nt: TGCGCCAGCAGCTCAACAGGGTCATCCACCATATATTTT
d_gene: TRBD1; j_gene: TRBJ2-2; v_gene: TRBV2; abundance: .; CDR3aa: CASRHPDRGEAGELFF; CDR3nt: TGTGCCAGCAGACACCCGGACAGGGGAGAAGCCGGGGAGCTGTTTTTT
d_gene: .; j_gene: TRBJ2-4; v_gene: TRBV25-1; abundance: .; CDR3aa: CASWGENIQYF; CDR3nt: TGTGCCAGCTGGGGGGAAAACATTCAGTACTTC
d_gene: .; j_gene: TRBJ2-1; v_gene: TRBV11-3; abundance: .; CDR3aa: CASSSRDTSYNEQFF; CDR3nt: TGTGCCAGCAGCTCTCGAGACACCTCCTACAATGAGCAGTTCTTC
d_gene: .; j_gene: TRBJ2-1; v_gene: TRBV10-1; abundance: .; CDR3aa: CASSKTDDTYNEQFF; CDR3nt: TGCGCCAGCAGTAAGACAGACGATACTTACAATGAGCAGTTCTTC